This TCR beta chain appears in the sequencing data of a study of OX40 agonist ivuxolimab in advanced cancers. Study-wide background: Melanoma, hepatocellular carcinoma, head and neck or renal cell cancer occurred in dose-escalation patients. Mean age about 60 years, range about 20 to 85; just over 80% male. Study observations and caveats: Low normalized T-cell clonal expansion was also seen in some nonresponders.

The repertoire was sequenced with immunoSEQ multiplex PCR; TCRdb's copy has only in-frame clones and lacks some. The sample shows roughly 59,000 clones, 81% of them seen only once. Autoimmune disease history or systemic immunosuppression excluded patients. V gave up 5 bases and J gave up 4 bases, with 22 bases separating them. The germline CDR1 and CDR2 sequences are SEHNR and FQNEAQ (reference sequence). The CDR3 is made up of 17 amino acids. A word on this clone: What it binds is not known.

The rearrangement links TRBV7-9 to TRBJ2-3, with D possibly TRBD1 on 5 matching bases. Source: CD4+ or CD8+ T cells sorted from blood, taken in a trial of the OX40 agonist ivuxolimab. This receptor was taken from an adult with an advanced solid tumor such as melanoma, head and neck, liver or kidney cancer. The CDR3 protein is CASSLHAGLSSPDTQYF. The CDR3 nucleotides read TGTGCCAGCAGCCTTCATGCAGGGCTCTCCAGCCCAGATACGCAGTATTTT. Based on the CDR3 plus reference TRBV7-9 and TRBJ2-3, the full variable domain is DTGVSQNPRHKITKRGQNVTFRCDPISEHNRLYWYRQTLGQGPEFLTYFQNEAQLEKSRLLSDRFSAERPKGSFSTLEIQRTEQGDSAMYLCASSLHAGLSSPDTQYFGPGTRLTVL.